The clone carrying this T cell receptor beta chain was seen a single time. CDR1 is MNHEY and CDR2 is SVGAGI in the germline V gene. The CDR3 runs 15 residues. V shed 4 bases and J 7 bases; nucleotides not matched to a gene: 6. The primer mix had 60 Vbeta and 13 Jbeta primers. Profiled with immunoSEQ multiplex PCR; TCRdb holds only in-frame clones, not every one. The sample lists fewer than 150,000 clones; less than 85% were seen once. This record belongs to a study of cytomegalovirus exposure and HLA in healthy donors. This chain uses TRBV6-5 with TRBJ2-7; 14 nucleotides align to TRBD2. The clonotype originates from a woman between 35 and 50 years old in good health and CMV-seronegative. Material: PBMCs. CDR3 sequence (DNA): TGTGCCAGCAGTTCCCCGGGACTAGCGGGAGTGGAGCAGTACTTC. Protein: CASSSPGLAGVEQYF.